This passage covers 11 T cell receptor beta chains from one sample sequenced in a study of cytomegalovirus exposure and HLA in healthy donors. The PCR contained 60 Vbeta and 13 Jbeta primers. Profiling relied on immunoSEQ multiplex PCR, and the TCRdb table lists in-frame clones only, not all of them. The repertoire consists of approximately 240,000 clones, with around 80% occurring once and the leading ten covering roughly 2.5%. The source material was PBMCs. The receptors were gathered from a woman aged 60 to 75 in good health and CMV-seropositive.

The chain has TRBV5-4 and TRBJ1-5; D ambiguous. Germline lookup yields CDR1 SGHNT and CDR2 YYREEE (reference sequence). The CDR3 covers 15 residues. Between the trimmed V and J ends, which lost 4 bases and 3 bases, there was a span of 14 bases. The CDR3 spells CASSSTPGANQPQHF. The CDR3 DNA reads TGTGCCAGCAGCAGCACTCCGGGAGCCAATCAGCCCCAGCATTTT.

This chain connects TRBV6-5 to TRBJ2-1; TRBD1 is a possible D gene (5 bases). The V and J ends lost 4 bases and 6 bases respectively, with 10 bases between them. Per germline, CDR1 MNHEY and CDR2 SVGAGI. CDR3 size: 13 residues. CDR3 protein: CASSWVRGNEQFF. As DNA, the CDR3 is TGTGCCAGCAGTTGGGTAAGGGGCAATGAGCAGTTCTTC.

This clone was observed once. The chain combines TRBV6-5 with TRBJ1-2; TRBD1 matches at 10 bases. The CDR3 is made up of 14 amino acids. Germline CDR1 MNHEY, CDR2 SVGAGI. V dropped 8 bases and J dropped 8; count of bases not matched to a gene: 11. CDR3 in amino acids: CASRWTGGSEGYTF. The CDR3 coding sequence is TGTGCCAGCCGATGGACAGGGGGATCAGAGGGCTACACCTTC.

This clone has more than one count but fewer than ten. V is TRBV15 and J is TRBJ2-7; D may be TRBD2 (5 bases). In germline, CDR1 is LNHNV, CDR2 YYDKDF (reference sequence). This CDR3 comprises 14 residues. Trimming left V 0 bases short and J 7 bases short, with 13 bases between. The CDR3 DNA follows: TGTGCCACCAGCAGAGATGTTGGCAGAGGGGAGCAGTACTTC. Protein product: CATSRDVGRGEQYF.

This clone has only a few counts. A junction end diverges from the germline sequence, so it may reflect a read error. This chain joins TRBV29-1 and TRBJ2-1; D uncertain. Germline V CDR1 and CDR2: SQVTM, ANQGSEA. The CDR3 sequence is 11 residues long. CDR3 sequence (DNA): TGCAGCGTGCAAAACCTCCCGCCCCAGATCTTC. Its protein product is CSVQNLPPQIF.

The chain uses TRBV7-2 and TRBJ2-3; TRBD2 aligns across 10 bases. Looked up from germline, CDR1 is SGHTA and CDR2 is FQGNSA. The CDR3 is 14 residues long. The V and J ends lost 3 bases and 14 bases, in that order; junction bases with no gene match: 11. The DNA for the CDR3 is TGTGCCAGCAGCTTGGGGGGGACTAGCGTGTCCCGGTATTTT. Its translation is CASSLGGTSVSRYF.

This sequence joins TRBV7-9 and TRBJ2-3; D perhaps matches TRBD2 (6 bases). CDR1 and CDR2 from the germline V gene are SEHNR and FQNEAQ (reference sequence). The ends were cut back, 2 bases at V and 6 bases at J, with 12 bases in the middle. The CDR3 spans 14 residues. This chain's CDR3 is CASSLMGTSDTQYF. The DNA of the CDR3 is TGTGCCAGCAGCTTAATGGGGACTTCCGATACGCAGTATTTT.

The chain combines TRBV6-1 with TRBJ2-7; 8 bases align to TRBD1. This CDR3 has 16 amino acids. Germline values: CDR1 MNHNS, CDR2 SASEGT. Trimming took 1 base from V and 7 from J; bases not matched to a gene: 12. The CDR3 is CASSEVVAGGAGEQYF. The DNA for the CDR3 is TGTGCCAGCAGTGAAGTGGTCGCAGGGGGCGCGGGGGAGCAGTACTTC.

This chain connects TRBV30 to TRBJ2-4, with 9 bases identical to TRBD1. Germline V gene lookup returns CDR1 GTSNPN and CDR2 SVGIG (reference sequence). CDR3 length: 13 residues. Unmatched junction bases numbered 5, after V lost 5 bases and J lost 6 bases. CDR3: CAWDTGGTNIQYF. The CDR3 bases are TGTGCCTGGGATACAGGGGGCACAAACATTCAGTACTTC.

V and J are TRBV5-4 and TRBJ2-7, with TRBD2 identical over 7 bases. V was clipped by 3 bases and J by 2 bases; unmatched bases: 2. This CDR3 spans 13 amino acids. Germline CDR1 is SGHNT and CDR2 is YYREEE (reference sequence). CDR3 nucleotides: TGTGCCAGCAGCTCCGGACTAGCCTACGAGCAGTACTTC. The encoded protein is CASSSGLAYEQYF.

The chain couples TRBV7-2 to TRBJ2-7, with 7 positions matching TRBD2. This CDR3 has 14 amino acids. In germline, CDR1 is SGHTA, CDR2 FQGNSA. Trimming at V came to 2 bases and at J to 4 bases, leaving 5 bases not matched to a gene. The CDR3 reads CASSLSSGEYEQYF. CDR3 DNA: TGTGCCAGCAGCTTATCAAGCGGGGAATACGAGCAGTACTTC.